The 4 T cell receptor beta chains below all came from one sample that was sequenced in a study of immune evolution from preneoplasia to lung adenocarcinoma. Sequencing was performed with immunoSEQ multiplex PCR; in TCRdb, only in-frame clones are kept and a portion is missing. The table lists 10,000 or so clones, roughly 77% of them singletons. Sequencing was carried out using FFPE minimally invasive lung adenocarcinoma tissue. Every receptor here comes from a donor older than 65 with lung adenocarcinoma.

This sequence joins TRBV2 and TRBJ2-3, with TRBD2 identical over 11 bases. Germline assignment: CDR1 SNHLY and CDR2 FYNNEI. The V and J ends lost 6 bases and 6 bases, in that order; junction bases with no gene match: 8. This CDR3 has 15 amino acids. CDR3 DNA: TGTGCCAGCAGGACTAGCGGGGTCCACTCCGATACGCAGTATTTT. Translating gives CASRTSGVHSDTQYF.

The chain employs TRBV21-1 and TRBJ2-4; the table's D call TRBD2 went unverified against the DNA. TRBV21-1 is a pseudogene locus. CDR3 length: 15 residues. The CDR3 reads CASSKGGKLENIQYF. CDR3 sequence (DNA): TGTGCCAGCAGCAAAGGAGGCAAACTCGAAAACATTCAGTACTTC.

V is TRBV5-1 and J is TRBJ2-7; D is perhaps TRBD1 (6 bases). Germline V lookup: CDR1 SGHRS, CDR2 YFSETQ. The CDR3 length is 12 residues. The ends were cut back, 5 bases at V and 3 bases at J, with 9 bases in the middle. CDR3 in DNA: TGCGCCAGCAGGGAGGACAGCTACGAGCAGTACTTC. Its protein product is CASREDSYEQYF.

The rearrangement uses TRBV10-1 and TRBJ2-2, with TRBD2 matching over 7 bases. The germline V gene encodes CDR1 WNHNN and CDR2 SYGVQD (reference sequence). J gave up 6 bases and V 8 bases, and 12 bases lay outside the gene matches. This CDR3 has 15 residues. The CDR3 spells CASLSTGGNSGELFF. DNA of the CDR3: TGCGCCAGCCTATCCACGGGGGGTAATTCCGGGGAGCTGTTTTTT.